The clone carrying this T cell receptor beta chain was seen once. Germline V gives CDR1 SGHTA, CDR2 FQGNSA. This CDR3 region has 11 residues. Trimming removed 5 bases from V and 9 bases from J; junction bases left unmatched: 2. Residents of approximately 25 US areas, aged roughly 18 to 89 years, made up the participants. Two negative PCRs, clearance, or symptom resolution had been documented for recovered Cohort 3 donors. The data stem from a study of blood T cell repertoires in COVID-19. Clones were read by immunoSEQ multiplex PCR, and TCRdb kept only the in-frame ones, dropping some. Of about 300,000 clones listed, 70% to 90% are singletons.

The specimen sequenced was PBMCs or T cells enriched from blood (not recorded which). V and J are TRBV7-2 and TRBJ2-3, with 7 bases identical to TRBD1. This TCR derives from a woman aged 30 to 39 who had recovered from COVID-19. CDR3 sequence: CASSGGQTQYF. The DNA of the CDR3 is TGTGCCAGCAGCGGGGGACAGACGCAGTATTTT. Full variable domain (rest looked up from reference TRBV7-2 and TRBJ2-3): GAGVSQSPSNKVTEKGKDVELRCDPISGHTALYWYRQSLGQGLEFLIYFQGNSAPDKSGLPSDRFSAERTGGSVSTLTIQRTQQEDSAVYLCASSGGQTQYFGPGTRLTVL.